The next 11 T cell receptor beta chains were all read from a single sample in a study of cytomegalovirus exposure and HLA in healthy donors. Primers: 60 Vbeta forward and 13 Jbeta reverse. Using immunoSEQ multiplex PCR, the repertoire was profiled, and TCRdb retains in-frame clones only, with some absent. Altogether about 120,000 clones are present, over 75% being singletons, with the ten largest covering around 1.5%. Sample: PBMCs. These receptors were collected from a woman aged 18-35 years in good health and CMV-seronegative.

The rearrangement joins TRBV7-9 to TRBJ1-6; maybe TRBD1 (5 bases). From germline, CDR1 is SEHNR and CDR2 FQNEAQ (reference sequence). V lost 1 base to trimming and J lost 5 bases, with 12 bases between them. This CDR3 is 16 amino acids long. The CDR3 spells CASSLERPGNNSPLHF. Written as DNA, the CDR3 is TGTGCCAGCAGCTTAGAAAGGCCAGGGAATAATTCACCCCTCCACTTT.

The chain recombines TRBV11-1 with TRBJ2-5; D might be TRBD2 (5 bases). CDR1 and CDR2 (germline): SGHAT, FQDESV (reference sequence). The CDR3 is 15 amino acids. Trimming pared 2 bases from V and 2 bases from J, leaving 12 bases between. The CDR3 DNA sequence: TGTGCCAGCAGCTTAAACAGAGCGGAACAAGAGACCCAGTACTTC. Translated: CASSLNRAEQETQYF.

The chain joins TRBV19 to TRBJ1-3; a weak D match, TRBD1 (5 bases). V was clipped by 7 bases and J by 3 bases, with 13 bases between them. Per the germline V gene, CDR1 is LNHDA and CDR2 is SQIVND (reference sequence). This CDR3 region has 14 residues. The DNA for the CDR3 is TGTGCCAGTACCGACAGTGACCTTGGAAACACCATATATTTT. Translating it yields CASTDSDLGNTIYF.

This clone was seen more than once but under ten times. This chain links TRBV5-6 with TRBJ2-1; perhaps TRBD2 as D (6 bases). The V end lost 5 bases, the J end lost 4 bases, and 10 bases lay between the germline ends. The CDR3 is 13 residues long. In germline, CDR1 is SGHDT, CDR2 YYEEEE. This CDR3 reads CASSPDYYNEQFF. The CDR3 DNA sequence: TGTGCCAGCAGTCCGGACTATTACAATGAGCAGTTCTTC.

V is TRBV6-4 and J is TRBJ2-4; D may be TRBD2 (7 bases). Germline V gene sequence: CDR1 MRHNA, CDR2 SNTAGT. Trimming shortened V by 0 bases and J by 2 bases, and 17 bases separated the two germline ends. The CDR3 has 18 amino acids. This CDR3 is CASSDSKGGTRTKNIQYF. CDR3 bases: TGTGCCAGCAGTGACTCGAAGGGGGGGACTCGAACCAAAAACATTCAGTACTTC.

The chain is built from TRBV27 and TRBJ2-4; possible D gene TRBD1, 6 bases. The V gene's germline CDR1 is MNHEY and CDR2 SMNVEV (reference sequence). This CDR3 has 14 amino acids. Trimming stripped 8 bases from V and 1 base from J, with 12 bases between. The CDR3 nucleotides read TGTGCCAGCGGGGGCAGGCTCGCCAAAAACATTCAGTACTTC. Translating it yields CASGGRLAKNIQYF.

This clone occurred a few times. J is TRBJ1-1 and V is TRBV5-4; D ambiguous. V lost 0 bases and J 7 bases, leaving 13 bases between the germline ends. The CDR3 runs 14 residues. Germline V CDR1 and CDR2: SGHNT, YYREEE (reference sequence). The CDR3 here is CASSLVREGSEAFF. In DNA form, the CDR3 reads TGTGCCAGCAGCTTGGTCCGGGAGGGCAGTGAAGCTTTCTTT.

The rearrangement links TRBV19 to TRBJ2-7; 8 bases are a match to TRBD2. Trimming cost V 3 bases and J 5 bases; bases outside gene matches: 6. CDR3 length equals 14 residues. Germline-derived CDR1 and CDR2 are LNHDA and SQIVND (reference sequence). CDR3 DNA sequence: TGTGCCAGTAGTATCGAGCGGGAGAGACACGAGCAGTACTTC. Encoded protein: CASSIERERHEQYF.

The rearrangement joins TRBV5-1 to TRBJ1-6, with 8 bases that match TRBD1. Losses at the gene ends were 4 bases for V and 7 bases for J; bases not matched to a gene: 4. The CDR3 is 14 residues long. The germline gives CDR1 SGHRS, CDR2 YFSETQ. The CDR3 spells CASSPGQGNSPLHF. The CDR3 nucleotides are TGCGCCAGCAGCCCCGGACAGGGAAATTCACCCCTCCACTTT.

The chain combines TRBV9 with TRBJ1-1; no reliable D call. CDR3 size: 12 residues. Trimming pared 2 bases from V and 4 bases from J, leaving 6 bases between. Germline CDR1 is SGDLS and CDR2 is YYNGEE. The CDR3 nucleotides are TGTGCCAGCAGCGTTGCGGGCACTGAAGCTTTCTTT. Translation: CASSVAGTEAFF.

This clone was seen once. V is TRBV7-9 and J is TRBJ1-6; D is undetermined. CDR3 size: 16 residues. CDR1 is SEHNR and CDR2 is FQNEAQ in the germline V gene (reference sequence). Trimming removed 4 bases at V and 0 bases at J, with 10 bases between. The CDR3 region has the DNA TGTGCCAGCAGCTCCAGACTGAGCTCCTATAATTCACCCCTCCACTTT. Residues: CASSSRLSSYNSPLHF.